These T cell receptor beta chains were read from a single sample in a study of cytomegalovirus exposure and HLA in healthy donors. TCRdb keeps only in-frame clones here, not all; method: immunoSEQ multiplex PCR. The table lists about 48,000 clones, with around 5.6% in the top ten. Source material: PBMCs. These receptors were collected from a male donor in good health and CMV-seropositive. The CDR3 runs from the conserved cysteine through the conserved F or W. Each record gives: CDR3 length, D gene, V gene, J gene, CDR3 DNA, CDR3 protein. D genes are given only for firm matches.

>13|-|TRBV6-6|TRBJ2-3
TGTGCCAGCTATGGGAGGAGCACAGATACGCAGTATTTT
CASYGRSTDTQYF
>12|TRBD2|TRBV28|TRBJ2-7
TGTGCCACATGGGAGGGGAGGAACGAGCAGTACTTC
CATWEGRNEQYF
>14|-|TRBV15|TRBJ1-1
TGTGCCACCAGCAGAGCAGGGGCCGCCACTGAAGCTTTCTTT
CATSRAGAATEAFF
>13|-|TRBV19|TRBJ1-1
TGTGCCAGTAGTATTCTGTTGAACACTGAAGCTTTCTTT
CASSILLNTEAFF
>17|TRBD2|TRBV5-1|TRBJ2-3
TGCGCCAGCAGCGCGACTAGCGGGGGCCTTAGCACAGATACGCAGTATTTT
CASSATSGGLSTDTQYF
>12|-|TRBV5-4|TRBJ1-2
TGTGCCAGCACTAAAGATCTGCATGGCTACACCTTC
CASTKDLHGYTF
>17|TRBD2|TRBV4-1|TRBJ2-3
TGCGCCAGCAGCCTCCTCGGGGGGGGCGTAAGTGCAGATACGCAGTATTTT
CASSLLGGGVSADTQYF
>13|-|TRBV28|TRBJ2-7
TGTGCCAGCAGTTTTGGAGGGGTAGGCGAGCAGTACTTC
CASSFGGVGEQYF
>15|TRBD1|TRBV5-1|TRBJ1-1
TGCGCCAGCAGCTTGGATGGACAGGGGAACACTGAAGCTTTCTTT
CASSLDGQGNTEAFF
>16|TRBD1|TRBV13|TRBJ1-1
TGTGCCAGCAGCCCCTCGACGACAGGGGGAGGCACTGAAGCTTTCTTT
CASSPSTTGGGTEAFF
>14|-|TRBV2|TRBJ1-1
TGTGCCAGCAGCGTGGGGCAGATGAACACTGAAGCTTTCTTT
CASSVGQMNTEAFF
>16|TRBD1|TRBV7-8|TRBJ1-6
TGTGCCAGCAGCAGAACTTCGGGACAGGGTAATTCACCCCTCCACTTT
CASSRTSGQGNSPLHF
>17|TRBD2|TRBV4-2|TRBJ2-1
TGTGCCAGCAGCCAAGGGTCGACTAGCGGGGGTTACAATGAGCAGTTCTTC
CASSQGSTSGGYNEQFF
>17|TRBD2|TRBV7-9|TRBJ2-5
TGTGCCAGCAGCTCCGAAAGCGGGGTCCTCTCCAGGGAGACCCAGTACTTC
CASSSESGVLSRETQYF
>13|TRBD1|TRBV10-3|TRBJ1-5
TGTGCCACCCAACAGGGGGCGAGGGAGCCCCAGCATTTT
CATQQGAREPQHF
>12|-|TRBV7-9|TRBJ2-7
TGTGCCAGCAGCTTGACAGCCTACGAGCAGTACTTC
CASSLTAYEQYF
>14|TRBD1|TRBV27|TRBJ1-6
TGTGCCAGCAGTCCCCAGGGGGTGAATTCACCCCTCCACTTT
CASSPQGVNSPLHF
>17|TRBD2|TRBV5-1|TRBJ2-5
TGCGCCAGCAGCTTGACTAGCGGGGGGGTGTACCAAGAGACCCAGTACTTC
CASSLTSGGVYQETQYF
>13|-|TRBV13|TRBJ1-2
TGTGCCAGCAGCAACGCACAGGGCCATGGCTACACCTTC
CASSNAQGHGYTF
>14|-|TRBV7-3|TRBJ2-7
TGTGCCAGCAGCTCTCAGGGTGGGATGGACGAGCAGTACTTC
CASSSQGGMDEQYF
>15|TRBD1|TRBV30|TRBJ1-2
TGTGCCTGGAGTGCCACCGGGACAGGGTTGCATGGCTACACCTTC
CAWSATGTGLHGYTF
>14|-|TRBV10-3|TRBJ2-7
TGTGCCATCAACCCAGGTGGGAGATCCTACGAGCAGTACTTC
CAINPGGRSYEQYF
>14|-|TRBV30|TRBJ1-2
TGTGCCTGGAGTGTAGGAGGGGCTGGCTATGGCTACACCTTC
CAWSVGGAGYGYTF
>14|-|TRBV27|TRBJ2-5
TGTGCCAGCAGTTTAGCACCCCAGGGCCGGGCCCAGTACTTC
CASSLAPQGRAQYF
>13|-|TRBV7-7|TRBJ1-1
TGTGCCAGCAGCTTGGACAGGAACACTGAAGCTTTCTTT
CASSLDRNTEAFF
>14|-|TRBV27|TRBJ2-2
TGTGCCAGCAGTGACTTTCGCGCCACCGGGGAGCTGTTTTTT
CASSDFRATGELFF
>14|TRBD2|TRBV6-1|TRBJ2-5
TGTGCCAGCACCAGAGCGGGGGGGAAAGAGACCCAGTACTTC
CASTRAGGKETQYF
>14|TRBD1|TRBV7-2|TRBJ2-7
TGTGCCAGCAGCGATCCGGGACAGGGCTACGAGCAGTACTTC
CASSDPGQGYEQYF
>15|-|TRBV4-1|TRBJ2-5
TGCGCCAGCAGCCAAGGGGTGAAGAGGCCAGAGACCCAGTACTTC
CASSQGVKRPETQYF
>16|-|TRBV7-2|TRBJ1-1
TGTGCCAGCAGCGAACCGGGGGAGGGGACCGACACTGAAGCTTTCTTT
CASSEPGEGTDTEAFF
>18|TRBD1|TRBV27|TRBJ2-3
TGTGCCAGCAGTCCGGACAGGGGCGGCGTGACTGACACAGATACGCAGTATTTT
CASSPDRGGVTDTDTQYF
>17|TRBD1|TRBV27|TRBJ2-1
TGTGCCAGCAGTTTACGCCCCCGGGACAGTAAGGACAATGAGCAGTTCTTC
CASSLRPRDSKDNEQFF
>11|-|TRBV20-1|TRBJ1-1
TGCAGTGCTAGAGACAGGGTTGAAGCTTTCTTT
CSARDRVEAFF
>11|-|TRBV7-2|TRBJ2-1
TGTGCCAGCAGCCTGACAGGTGGGCAGTTCTTC
CASSLTGGQFF
>15|-|TRBV2|TRBJ2-3
TGTGCCAGCAGTGAGTCCAGCGGGAGCACAGATACGCAGTATTTT
CASSESSGSTDTQYF
>14|-|TRBV5-8|TRBJ1-2
TGTGCCAGCAGCTTGGGGGCCACTAACTATGGCTACACCTTC
CASSLGATNYGYTF
>15|-|TRBV6-5|TRBJ2-1
TGTGCCAGCAGTTACCAGGGAAACTCCTACAATGAGCAGTTCTTC
CASSYQGNSYNEQFF
>16|TRBD1|TRBV30|TRBJ1-2
TGTGCCTGGGGAGGCACGGGACAGGGCCCCTTCTATGGCTACACCTTC
CAWGGTGQGPFYGYTF
>17|-|TRBV4-1|TRBJ2-7
TGCGCCAGCAGCCAAGATGCTGGCCAGTTAGGGGGCTACGAGCAGTACTTC
CASSQDAGQLGGYEQYF
>16|-|TRBV7-8|TRBJ2-1
TGTGCCAGCACTCTCCTCGGGGGCAGGGGGTACGATGAGCAGTTCTTC
CASTLLGGRGYDEQFF
>14|-|TRBV27|TRBJ2-5
TGTGCCAGCAGTTTCGGTGCATCACAAGAGACCCAGTACTTC
CASSFGASQETQYF
>15|TRBD1|TRBV5-1|TRBJ1-6
TGCGCCAGCAGACTTGGGACAGAAGTTAATTCACCCCTCCACTTT
CASRLGTEVNSPLHF
>15|TRBD2|TRBV7-9|TRBJ2-5
TGTGCCAGCAGCTTCGGTAGCGGGGGGCCTGGTCCCCAGTACTTC
CASSFGSGGPGPQYF
>15|TRBD1|TRBV5-4|TRBJ1-1
TGTGCCAGCAGCTGGGATGGGCAGGGGGATACTGAAGCTTTCTTT
CASSWDGQGDTEAFF
>14|-|TRBV5-1|TRBJ2-2
TGCGCCAGCAGCTTGGACGCAGGGACCGGGGAGCTGTTTTTT
CASSLDAGTGELFF
>16|-|TRBV18|TRBJ1-2
TGTGCCAGCTCGGGGACTTCCAGCGGGGCTAACTATGGCTACACCTTC
CASSGTSSGANYGYTF
>14|-|TRBV7-3|TRBJ1-6
TGTGCCAGCAGCTTGGGGCCTTATAATTCACCCCTCCACTTT
CASSLGPYNSPLHF
>13|-|TRBV7-7|TRBJ2-7
TGTGCCAGCAGCTTGCAACTCAGCGGCGAGCAGTACTTC
CASSLQLSGEQYF
>14|TRBD1|TRBV5-1|TRBJ2-7
TGCGCCAGCAGCTTGGGGCAGGGGGCTCTCGAGCAGTACTTC
CASSLGQGALEQYF